A single sample gave rise to the 24 T cell receptor beta chains below, sequenced in a study of blood T cell repertoires in COVID-19. Method: immunoSEQ multiplex PCR; TCRdb's copy keeps in-frame clones and lacks some. The repertoire holds under 75,000 clones, 81% seen once, with approximately 30% in the top ten. Specimen: peripheral blood. The receptors here all came from a woman older than 75 with active or convalescent COVID-19.

This rearrangement joins TRBV7-2 to TRBJ1-2; no firm D call. The V gene lost 5 bases and the J gene lost 8 bases, with 12 bases spanning the gap. CDR1 is SGHTA and CDR2 is FQGNSA in the germline V gene. This CDR3 region has 12 residues. CDR3 coding DNA: TGTGCCAGCAGCCCGCCAGTGGGCGGCTACACCTTC. Amino acid sequence: CASSPPVGGYTF.

In this sample, this clone turned up a few times. The rearrangement links TRBV15 to TRBJ2-5; the match to TRBD2 covers 12 bases. V trimming: 0 bases; J trimming: 5 bases; junction bases outside the gene matches: 7. The CDR3 runs 17 residues. CDR1 and CDR2 from the germline V gene are LNHNV and YYDKDF (reference sequence). The CDR3 bases are TGTGCCACCAGCAGAGATTTACTAGCGGGGGGATGGGAGACCCAGTACTTC. It specifies CATSRDLLAGGWETQYF.

In this sample, this clone turned up once. This chain links TRBV4-3 with TRBJ2-1; weak D call: TRBD2 (5 bases). Trimming stripped 3 bases from V and 7 bases from J, with 19 bases between. The germline CDR1 and CDR2 sequences are LGHNA and YSLEER. This CDR3 region has 16 residues. The DNA of the CDR3 is TGCGCCAGCAGCCAGGATTTTGGCGGGTGGCGAAATGAGCAGTTCTTC. Its translation is CASSQDFGGWRNEQFF.

This clone was detected once. The chain is built from TRBV4-3 and TRBJ1-4; maybe TRBD1 (6 bases). V lost 3 bases and J lost 0, with 8 bases in between. The CDR3 is made up of 15 amino acids. Germline loops: CDR1 LGHNA, CDR2 YSLEER. The DNA of the CDR3 is TGCGCCAGCAGCCACGGGACAACAACTAATGAAAAACTGTTTTTT. This encodes CASSHGTTTNEKLFF.

This chain joins TRBV10-3 and TRBJ1-2; D may be TRBD1 (5 bases). V lost 3 bases and J 13 bases, leaving 18 bases between the germline ends. Germline-derived CDR1 and CDR2 are ENHRY and SYGVKD. The CDR3 consists of 13 residues. CDR3 sequence reads: CAISDAGDSWSTF. As DNA, the CDR3 is TGTGCCATCAGTGACGCGGGGGATAGTTGGTCCACCTTC.

The V and J genes are TRBV23-1 and TRBJ2-7, with 7 bases fitting TRBD2. TRBV23-1 is placed among ORFs of uncertain function. The ends lost 1 base at V and 5 bases at J; junction bases unmatched: 2. This CDR3 is built from 13 residues. CDR3 sequence (DNA): TGCGCCAGCAGTCAATGGGGGGGGGACGAGCAGTACTTC. Translating it yields CASSQWGGDEQYF.

CDR3 in amino acids: CAITGGINTEAFF. The CDR3 nucleotides read TGTGCCATAACAGGGGGGATTAACACTGAAGCTTTCTTT. The chain uses TRBV10-3 and TRBJ1-1; 8 positions match TRBD1. The germline V gene encodes CDR1 ENHRY and CDR2 SYGVKD. V dropped 9 bases and J dropped 2; count of bases not matched to a gene: 5. This CDR3 has 13 amino acids.

This chain joins TRBV25-1 and TRBJ1-2; the match to TRBD1 covers 11 bases. The junction had 12 bases not matched to a gene; V was cut back by 6 bases and J by 3 bases. The germline V gene has CDR1 MGHDK and CDR2 SYGVNS. The CDR3 spans 17 residues. DNA for the CDR3: TGTGCCAGCAGCCCCTTGCCGGGACAGGGGGACGACTATGGCTACACCTTC. Protein product: CASSPLPGQGDDYGYTF.

The genes are TRBV28 and TRBJ1-6; D is possibly TRBD1 (5 bases). The CDR3 totals 12 residues. Germline-derived CDR1 and CDR2 are MDHEN and SYDVKM. The V end lost 3 bases, the J end lost 10 bases, and 7 bases lay between the germline ends. The CDR3 nucleotides are TGTGCCAGCAGTTTGACAGTCTCACCCCTCCACTTT. Its translation: CASSLTVSPLHF.

V and J are TRBV9 and TRBJ2-7; 8 bases map to TRBD1. V lost 4 bases, J lost 0 bases, and 3 bases stayed unmatched. The CDR3 runs 14 residues. Germline CDR1 and CDR2: SGDLS and YYNGEE. The CDR3 DNA is TGTGCCAGCAGCACAGGACAGGGCTCCTACGAGCAGTACTTC. This encodes CASSTGQGSYEQYF.

This clone was observed a single time. This chain links TRBV14 with TRBJ2-6; perhaps TRBD1 as D (6 bases). Trimming removed 1 base at V and 0 bases at J, with 13 bases between. The CDR3 spans 18 residues. CDR1 and CDR2 (germline): SGHDN, FVKESK. CDR3 protein: CASSQVPGHTSGANVLTF. The DNA for the CDR3 is TGTGCCAGCAGCCAAGTACCGGGACATACCTCTGGGGCCAACGTCCTGACTTTC. Full variable domain (outside the CDR3, taken from reference TRBV14 and TRBJ2-6): EAGVTQFPSHSVIEKGQTVTLRCDPISGHDNLYWYRRVMGKEIKFLLHFVKESKQDESGMPNNRFLAERTGGTYSTLKVQPAELEDSGVYFCASSQVPGHTSGANVLTFGAGSRLTVL.

V is TRBV6-5 and J is TRBJ2-1; 7 bases agree with TRBD1. V was pared by 6 bases and J by 3 bases, with 8 bases of the junction left unmatched. Germline V gives CDR1 MNHEY, CDR2 SVGAGI. The CDR3 covers 15 residues. CDR3 coding DNA: TGTGCCAGCAGCATCGGTGACAGGGACTACAATGAGCAGTTCTTC. Protein: CASSIGDRDYNEQFF.

This chain links TRBV5-1 with TRBJ1-4; D uncertain. Trimming cost V 4 bases and J 1 base, with 8 bases left between them. CDR3 length: 14 residues. Germline loops: CDR1 SGHRS, CDR2 YFSETQ. CDR3 in amino acids: CASSQGGTNEKLFF. CDR3 sequence (DNA): TGCGCCAGCAGCCAAGGCGGAACTAATGAAAAACTGTTTTTT.

The rearrangement uses TRBV3-1 (or the pseudogene TRBV3-2) and TRBJ1-2; D call uncertain. Looked up from germline, CDR1 is LGHDT and CDR2 is YNNKEL (reference sequence). The CDR3 runs to 16 residues. The V end lost 0 bases, the J end lost 2 bases, and 13 bases lay between the germline ends. CDR3 residues: CASSQDSRGRNYGYTF. CDR3 in DNA: TGTGCCAGCAGCCAAGATAGCCGGGGAAGGAACTATGGCTACACCTTC.

The V gene is TRBV27, the J gene TRBJ1-2; weak D call: TRBD1 (5 bases). Trimming left V 3 bases short and J 0 bases short, with 14 bases between. The CDR3 loop spans 16 amino acids. Germline V gene lookup returns CDR1 MNHEY and CDR2 SMNVEV (reference sequence). As DNA, the CDR3 is TGTGCCAGCAGTTTGGGAGGGACCCTGTCTAACTATGGCTACACCTTC. This codes for CASSLGGTLSNYGYTF.

This clone was counted between two and nine times. V is TRBV11-3 and J is TRBJ1-1; 7 bases are shared with TRBD1. The ends lost 3 bases at V and 2 bases at J; junction bases unmatched: 9. Looked up from germline, CDR1 is SGHNT and CDR2 is YENEEA. This CDR3 comprises 16 residues. CDR3 amino acids: CASSLGTGTANTEAFF. The CDR3 DNA follows: TGTGCCAGCAGCTTGGGAACTGGGACAGCCAACACTGAAGCTTTCTTT.

In DNA form, the CDR3 reads TGTGCCAGCAGTATATCTAGCGGGGGAGTAGGCGGGGAGCTGTTTTTT. Its protein is CASSISSGGVGGELFF. This chain connects TRBV7-2 to TRBJ2-2, with 10 bases fitting TRBD2. The V and J ends lost 6 bases and 7 bases, in that order; junction bases with no gene match: 11. Germline V gene data show CDR1 as SGHTA and CDR2 as FQGNSA. The CDR3 extends over 16 amino acids.

V usage is TRBV28 and J usage is TRBJ2-7, with 12 bases aligning to TRBD1. The CDR3 extends over 14 amino acids. Germline V gene data show CDR1 as MDHEN and CDR2 as SYDVKM. The V gene end was trimmed by 10 bases and the J gene end by 0 bases; junction bases not matched to a gene: 4. DNA of the CDR3: TGTGCCACCGCGGGACAGGGGGCCTCCTACGAGCAGTACTTC. Residues: CATAGQGASYEQYF. The variable domain in full, completed from reference TRBV28 and TRBJ2-7, reads DVKVTQSSRYLVKRTGEKVFLECVQDMDHENMFWYRQDPGLGLRLIYFSYDVKMKEKGDIPEGYSVSREKKERFSLILESASTNQTSMYLCATAGQGASYEQYFGPGTRLTVT.

The rearrangement joins TRBV18 to TRBJ2-2, with TRBD1 matching 8 bases. Losses at the gene ends were 6 bases for V and 0 bases for J; bases not matched to a gene: 6. Germline V gives CDR1 KGHSH, CDR2 LQKENI. This CDR3 is built from 16 residues. CDR3 residues: CASSVGQASNTGELFF. In DNA, the CDR3 is TGTGCCAGCTCGGTGGGACAGGCCTCGAACACCGGGGAGCTGTTTTTT. Using reference TRBV18 and TRBJ2-2 for the parts outside the CDR3, the full variable domain is NAGVMQNPRHLVRRRGQEARLRCSPMKGHSHVYWYRQLPEEGLKFMVYLQKENIIDESGMPKERFSAEFPKEGPSILRIQQVVRGDSAAYFCASSVGQASNTGELFFGEGSRLTVL.

The V gene is TRBV27, the J gene TRBJ1-1, with unresolved D. The CDR3 extends over 13 amino acids. Germline V CDR1 and CDR2: MNHEY, SMNVEV (reference sequence). V was cut by 3 bases and J by 0 bases, with 5 bases left in between. CDR3 loop: CASSLELNTEAFF. CDR3 in DNA: TGTGCCAGCAGTTTGGAGTTGAACACTGAAGCTTTCTTT.

A single count supports this clone. The chain joins TRBV7-2 to TRBJ2-1, with 9 bases lining up with TRBD1. Trimming took 5 bases from V and 8 from J; bases not matched to a gene: 13. CDR1 and CDR2 from the germline V gene are SGHTA and FQGNSA. The CDR3 runs to 16 residues. The CDR3 region has the DNA TGTGCCAGCAGCAGACGAACCGGGACAGGGTTCTATGAGCAGTTCTTC. Translation gives CASSRRTGTGFYEQFF.

The V and J genes are TRBV27 and TRBJ2-3; D gene unclear. V lost 9 bases, J lost 2 bases, and 9 bases lay in between. The CDR3 has 12 amino acids. CDR1 and CDR2 from the germline V gene are MNHEY and SMNVEV (reference sequence). The CDR3 bases are TGTGCCAGTTTAGACACCACAGATACGCAGTATTTT. It specifies CASLDTTDTQYF.

J is TRBJ1-1 and V is TRBV29-1, with D perhaps TRBD1 (5 bases). Looked up from germline, CDR1 is SQVTM and CDR2 is ANQGSEA. The CDR3 has 12 residues. The ends were cut back, 6 bases at V and 0 bases at J, with 8 bases in the middle. The CDR3 reads CSVSRVNTEAFF. CDR3 DNA: TGCAGCGTATCCAGGGTGAACACTGAAGCTTTCTTT.

This clone has more than one count but fewer than ten. This rearrangement joins TRBV24-1 to TRBJ2-2, with 9 bases matching TRBD1. Looked up from germline, CDR1 is KGHDR and CDR2 is SFDVKD. V dropped 5 bases and J dropped 6; count of bases not matched to a gene: 3. The CDR3 totals 14 residues. For the CDR3, the DNA is TGTGCCACCAGTGGACAGGGGGGGTCCGGGGAGCTGTTTTTT. This gives the protein CATSGQGGSGELFF.